Each of the 25 T cell receptor beta chains below was sequenced from the same sample in a study of beta chain features in type 1 diabetes. Their target antigens are unknown. Since all of the isolated RNA was reverse transcribed, expressed TCRB transcripts were what got sequenced. Sequencing used immunoSEQ multiplex PCR; TCRdb keeps in-frame clones, though not all of them. The sample includes about 160,000 clones, 6.5% to 8.5% of them seen just once. Study-wide results and limits: Patients with Type 1 diabetes showed moderately but significantly shorter TCRB CDR3s in all four CD4+ subsets.

Sequencing used central memory CD4+ T cells from blood. The receptor set was obtained from a man aged 18 to 30 with type 1 diabetes.

The V gene is TRBV11-2, the J gene TRBJ2-2; possible D gene TRBD2, 5 bases. The CDR3 spans 15 residues. From germline, CDR1 is SGHAT and CDR2 FQNNGV. Trimming took off 5 bases at V and 5 bases at J, with 15 bases between the two ends. The CDR3 protein is CASSPGEGRTGELFF. The DNA of the CDR3 is TGTGCCAGCAGCCCGGGCGAGGGAAGGACCGGGGAGCTGTTTTTT.

This chain connects TRBV5-1 to TRBJ2-2; TRBD1 matches at 9 bases. V trimming: 6 bases; J trimming: 6 bases; junction bases outside the gene matches: 9. Germline V lookup: CDR1 SGHRS, CDR2 YFSETQ. The CDR3 is made up of 15 amino acids. The CDR3 coding sequence is TGCGCCAGCAACCGGGACAGGGTTCCCTCCGGGGAGCTGTTTTTT. It codes for CASNRDRVPSGELFF.

A few counts support this clone. V and J are TRBV27 and TRBJ2-7; TRBD1 might be the D (5 bases). The germline V gene has CDR1 MNHEY and CDR2 SMNVEV (reference sequence). V was clipped by 4 bases and J by 2 bases, with 9 bases between them. The CDR3 contains 13 residues. The CDR3 coding sequence is TGTGCCAGCAGTTGGGGCGAGACCTACGAGCAGTACTTC. Translation gives CASSWGETYEQYF.

V gene TRBV28 combines with J gene TRBJ1-2; D might be TRBD1 (6 bases). The CDR3 loop spans 16 amino acids. Trimming pared 7 bases from V and 4 bases from J, leaving 22 bases between. From germline, CDR1 is MDHEN and CDR2 SYDVKM. This CDR3 reads CASTRPLSLTGYGYTF. The CDR3 nucleotides are TGTGCCAGCACCCGACCCCTTTCTCTGACAGGCTATGGCTACACCTTC.

The V gene is TRBV5-1, the J gene TRBJ2-3; D unresolved. Deletions cut 4 bases from V and 6 bases from J, with 12 bases between. The CDR3 covers 13 residues. Germline V gene sequence: CDR1 SGHRS, CDR2 YFSETQ. CDR3 protein: CASSPPSGDTQYF. The CDR3 DNA is TGCGCCAGCAGCCCGCCGTCGGGTGATACGCAGTATTTT.

V is TRBV15 and J is TRBJ2-2; TRBD2 is a possible D gene (5 bases). V lost 0 bases and J lost 6, with 17 bases in between. Germline values: CDR1 LNHNV, CDR2 YYDKDF (reference sequence). The CDR3 covers 17 residues. CDR3: CATSRDPNAEEAGELFF. For the CDR3, the DNA is TGTGCCACCAGCAGAGATCCCAATGCAGAGGAGGCCGGGGAGCTGTTTTTT.

This clone was recorded at least ten times. This chain connects TRBV7-9 to TRBJ2-1; maybe TRBD2 (5 bases). The CDR3 runs 17 residues. Germline V gene sequence: CDR1 SEHNR, CDR2 FQNEAQ (reference sequence). The V and J ends lost 4 bases and 2 bases respectively, with 18 bases between them. The chain's CDR3 is CASSSPRGEAAYNEQFF. The DNA for the CDR3 is TGTGCCAGCAGCTCCCCCCGCGGAGAAGCGGCCTACAATGAGCAGTTCTTC.

This clone was counted a few times. The chain combines TRBV5-1 with TRBJ1-1; 10 nucleotides align to TRBD1. Unmatched junction bases numbered 6, after V lost 4 bases and J lost 3 bases. Germline V CDR1 and CDR2: SGHRS, YFSETQ. The CDR3 runs to 15 residues. The CDR3 loop reads CASSPRTGGDTEAFF. In DNA form, the CDR3 reads TGCGCCAGCAGCCCCCGGACAGGGGGGGACACTGAAGCTTTCTTT.

This chain connects TRBV5-1 to TRBJ1-2; D may be TRBD1 (6 bases). Germline V gene data show CDR1 as SGHRS and CDR2 as YFSETQ. V lost 4 bases and J lost 4, with 20 bases in between. The CDR3 is made up of 16 amino acids. In nucleotides, the CDR3 is TGCGCCAGCAGCCCTCCACAGGGTAGTCTACCCTATGGCTACACCTTC. Translated: CASSPPQGSLPYGYTF. The whole variable domain, remainder taken from reference TRBV5-1 and TRBJ1-2, is KAGVTQTPRYLIKTRGQQVTLSCSPISGHRSVSWYQQTPGQGLQFLFEYFSETQRNKGNFPGRFSGRQFSNSRSEMNVSTLELGDSALYLCASSPPQGSLPYGYTFGSGTRLTVV.

Of note for this clone: The sample carries other DNA sequences with the same CDR3. This chain links TRBV27 with TRBJ1-5, with 8 nucleotides matching TRBD1. With V trimmed by 2 bases and J by 7 bases, 4 bases remained unmatched. The germline V gene encodes CDR1 MNHEY and CDR2 SMNVEV (reference sequence). The CDR3 contains 14 residues. CDR3 amino acids: CASSLTGGGQPQHF. The CDR3 nucleotides are TGTGCCAGCAGTTTAACAGGGGGTGGCCAGCCCCAGCATTTT.

The chain couples TRBV7-2 to TRBJ1-6, with a tentative D call TRBD1 (5 bases). Per the germline V gene, CDR1 is SGHTA and CDR2 is FQGNSA. V lost 2 bases to trimming and J lost 7 bases, with 6 bases between them. This CDR3 spans 13 amino acids. The CDR3: CASSLQGNSPLHF. In nucleotides, the CDR3 is TGTGCCAGCAGCTTACAGGGCAATTCACCCCTCCACTTT.

In this sample, this clone turned up many times. The J gene is TRBJ1-1, the V gene TRBV10-3; 7 positions match TRBD1. Trimming cost V 3 bases and J 6 bases; bases outside gene matches: 10. This CDR3 is built from 15 residues. Germline assignment: CDR1 ENHRY and CDR2 SYGVKD. The CDR3 region is CAISEGGTVGSEAFF. CDR3 DNA sequence: TGTGCCATCAGTGAAGGGGGCACGGTTGGATCTGAAGCTTTCTTT.

V is TRBV5-6 and J is TRBJ2-7, with 8 nucleotides matching TRBD1. The CDR3 consists of 16 residues. Germline CDR1 reads SGHDT; CDR2 reads YYEEEE. J lost 5 bases, V lost 2 bases, and 12 bases had no gene match. In DNA, the CDR3 is TGTGCCAGCAGCTTTGGGTTGCAGGGGGCGGTCAACGAGCAGTACTTC. Residues: CASSFGLQGAVNEQYF.

The sample holds a few counts of this clone. This chain links TRBV5-6 with TRBJ2-3; the match to TRBD1 covers 7 bases. With 0 bases clipped from V and 2 bases from J, the junction kept 3 bases outside the gene matches. CDR1 is SGHDT, CDR2 YYEEEE, per germline. This CDR3 has 15 amino acids. The DNA of the CDR3 is TGTGCCAGCAGCTTGGGACAGGGAGTCACAGATACGCAGTATTTT. It translates to CASSLGQGVTDTQYF.

This chain uses TRBV28 with TRBJ2-7; a possible D gene is TRBD1 (6 bases). Germline V gene lookup returns CDR1 MDHEN and CDR2 SYDVKM. There are 14 residues in the CDR3. With 8 bases removed from V and 3 bases from J, the gap between germline ends came to 17 bases. The DNA of the CDR3 is TGTGCCAGCGGTACAGGGTTTGGGGGCTACGAGCAGTACTTC. As protein: CASGTGFGGYEQYF.

This clone was seen a handful of times. J is TRBJ1-5 and V is TRBV7-8, with D possibly TRBD1 on 5 matching bases. Trimming took off 5 bases at V and 0 bases at J, with 14 bases between the two ends. Germline V gives CDR1 SGHVS, CDR2 FQNEAQ. This CDR3 is 16 amino acids long. This chain's CDR3 is CASSGQGYHSNQPQHF. Written as DNA, the CDR3 is TGTGCCAGCAGCGGGCAGGGATACCATAGCAATCAGCCCCAGCATTTT.

This sequence joins TRBV7-2 and TRBJ2-3, with 7 nucleotides matching TRBD1. V lost 5 bases to trimming and J lost 0 bases; unmatched junction nucleotides: 2. Germline assignment: CDR1 SGHTA and CDR2 FQGNSA. This CDR3 has 14 amino acids. This CDR3 is CASSMGQSTDTQYF. The CDR3 DNA is TGTGCCAGCAGCATGGGACAGAGCACAGATACGCAGTATTTT.

This clone was counted only a few times. This chain joins TRBV11-2 and TRBJ1-1; 11 bases agree with TRBD1. CDR3 length: 18 amino acids. With V trimmed by 1 base and J by 5 bases, 12 bases remained unmatched. Germline V gene data show CDR1 as SGHAT and CDR2 as FQNNGV. The CDR3 bases are TGTGCCAGCAGCTTAGTCCTCGGACAGGGGGCTTCGAGGACTGAAGCTTTCTTT. It specifies CASSLVLGQGASRTEAFF.

J is TRBJ1-5 and V is TRBV2; maybe TRBD1 (5 bases). Germline CDR1 reads SNHLY; CDR2 reads FYNNEI. This CDR3 is built from 13 residues. Trimming stripped 6 bases from V and 4 bases from J, with 10 bases between. Here the CDR3 reads CASSTGGNQPQHF. CDR3 nucleotides: TGTGCCAGCAGCACGGGGGGAAATCAGCCCCAGCATTTT.

This clone appeared a single time. The same CDR3 can be traced to other DNA sequences in this sample. This rearrangement joins TRBV15 to TRBJ2-5, with TRBD1 matching 8 bases. The V gene's germline CDR1 is LNHNV and CDR2 YYDKDF (reference sequence). V dropped 1 base and J dropped 8; count of bases not matched to a gene: 9. The CDR3 is 15 residues long. The CDR3 loop reads CATSRGATGVETQYF. The CDR3, as DNA: TGTGCCACCAGCAGAGGGGCGACAGGGGTGGAAACCCAGTACTTC.

This clone was seen a few times. The rearrangement joins TRBV30 to TRBJ2-5, with a possible D match to TRBD1 (6 bases). V was trimmed by 0 bases and J by 4 bases, leaving 12 bases between them. Looked up from germline, CDR1 is GTSNPN and CDR2 is SVGIG (reference sequence). CDR3 length: 14 residues. The chain's CDR3 is CAWSVVGGGETQYF. CDR3 coding DNA: TGTGCCTGGAGTGTAGTAGGGGGTGGAGAGACCCAGTACTTC.

This clone was observed a handful of times. The V gene is TRBV19, the J gene TRBJ2-1, with D possibly matching TRBD1 (8 bases). The length of the CDR3 is 15 residues. CDR1 and CDR2 (germline): LNHDA, SQIVND (reference sequence). V lost 7 bases and J 5 bases, leaving 18 bases between the germline ends. The CDR3 loop is CASTLQGGTNNEQFF. The CDR3 nucleotides are TGTGCCAGTACCTTACAGGGGGGGACCAACAATGAGCAGTTCTTC. The full variable domain, with the rest looked up from reference TRBV19 and TRBJ2-1, is DGGITQSPKYLFRKEGQNVTLSCEQNLNHDAMYWYRQDPGQGLRLIYYSQIVNDFQKGDIAEGYSVSREKKESFPLTVTSAQKNPTAFYLCASTLQGGTNNEQFFGPGTRLTVL.

The rearrangement links TRBV30 to TRBJ1-2; no reliable D call. The CDR3 covers 15 residues. V was shortened by 1 base and J by 2 bases, with 14 bases between the two germline ends. Germline lookup yields CDR1 GTSNPN and CDR2 SVGIG (reference sequence). The CDR3 protein is CAWSDPRRPNYGYTF. Written as DNA, the CDR3 is TGTGCCTGGAGTGACCCCCGGAGGCCCAACTATGGCTACACCTTC.

The CDR3, as DNA: TGTGCCAGCTCACAGGAACAGACAGGGACCGAGCAGTACTTC. Protein: CASSQEQTGTEQYF. The V call is TRBV18, the J call TRBJ2-7, with TRBD1 matching over 7 bases. The trim removed 4 bases at V and 6 bases at J, leaving 9 bases unmatched. This CDR3 has 14 amino acids. The germline CDR1 and CDR2 sequences are KGHSH and LQKENI.

This clone has a handful of counts. The chain has TRBV5-1 and TRBJ1-4; 7 bases fit TRBD1. V shed 3 bases and J 8 bases; nucleotides not matched to a gene: 7. Germline V gene sequence: CDR1 SGHRS, CDR2 YFSETQ. The CDR3 runs to 14 residues. The CDR3 protein is CASSSGQRAEKLFF. DNA for the CDR3: TGCGCCAGCAGCTCGGGACAGAGGGCAGAAAAACTGTTTTTT. The full variable domain, completed using reference TRBV5-1 and TRBJ1-4, is KAGVTQTPRYLIKTRGQQVTLSCSPISGHRSVSWYQQTPGQGLQFLFEYFSETQRNKGNFPGRFSGRQFSNSRSEMNVSTLELGDSALYLCASSSGQRAEKLFFGSGTQLSVL.